Presented here are 31 T cell receptor beta chains from one specimen sequenced in a study of blood T cell repertoires in COVID-19. The protocol was immunoSEQ multiplex PCR, while the TCRdb copy is restricted to in-frame clones and leaves out a portion. The sample has around 24,000 clones, roughly 89% seen once. Sequenced material: peripheral blood. Receptor source: a woman in her 70s with active COVID-19.

The gene calls are TRBV5-6 and TRBJ1-6; 8 bases are shared with TRBD1. From germline, CDR1 is SGHDT and CDR2 YYEEEE. With 0 bases clipped from V and 10 bases from J, the junction kept 3 bases outside the gene matches. The CDR3 loop spans 14 amino acids. In DNA, the CDR3 is TGTGCCAGCAGCTTGGGTCAGGGGGCCTCACCCCTCCACTTT. Its protein is CASSLGQGASPLHF.

The chain uses TRBV3-1 (or the pseudogene TRBV3-2) and TRBJ2-7; TRBD2 is a possible D gene (6 bases). V was cut by 0 bases and J by 2 bases, with 11 bases left in between. This CDR3 contains 15 residues. Germline values: CDR1 LGHDT, CDR2 YNNKEL (reference sequence). In nucleotides, the CDR3 is TGTGCCAGCAGCCAAGATTTAGCGGCCCCCTACGAGCAGTACTTC. As protein: CASSQDLAAPYEQYF.

This clone was detected only a few times. This rearrangement joins TRBV13 to TRBJ1-2; D unclear. CDR1 and CDR2 from the germline V gene are PRHDT and FYEKMQ (reference sequence). This CDR3 is 12 amino acids long. The germline V and J ends were trimmed by 11 bases and 4 bases, with 14 bases remaining between them. CDR3 region: CACQVRGYGYTF. Here the CDR3 DNA reads TGTGCCTGCCAGGTGCGGGGCTATGGCTACACCTTC. Looking up the rest from reference TRBV13 and TRBJ1-2 gives the full variable domain: AAGVIQSPRHLIKEKRETATLKCYPIPRHDTVYWYQQGPGQDPQFLISFYEKMQSDKGSIPDRFSAQQFSDYHSELNMSSLELGDSALYFCACQVRGYGYTFGSGTRLTVV.

Only one count was recorded for this clone. The CDR3 DNA reads TGTGCCAGCAGTATCGGACAGGGGGCGAAAGGTTCACCCCTCCACTTT. Protein sequence: CASSIGQGAKGSPLHF. The chain is built from TRBV28 and TRBJ1-6; 11 bases line up with TRBD1. Germline values: CDR1 MDHEN, CDR2 SYDVKM. The V gene end was trimmed by 5 bases and the J gene end by 9 bases; junction bases not matched to a gene: 9. The length of the CDR3 is 16 residues.

V and J are TRBV19 and TRBJ2-5; TRBD1 might be the D (5 bases). Germline-derived CDR1 and CDR2 are LNHDA and SQIVND (reference sequence). This CDR3 spans 14 amino acids. V was pared by 3 bases and J by 2 bases, with 10 bases between. Written as DNA, the CDR3 is TGTGCCAGTAGTATTTTGGGGCTACAAGAGACCCAGTACTTC. Translating gives CASSILGLQETQYF.

The chain has TRBV4-2 and TRBJ2-1; 9 nucleotides agree with TRBD2. CDR3 length: 16 residues. Germline assignment: CDR1 LGHNA and CDR2 YNFKEQ. J gave up 4 bases and V 2 bases, and 6 bases lay outside the gene matches. The CDR3 reads CASSQTGTSRYNEQFF. The CDR3 nucleotides read TGTGCCAGCAGCCAAACCGGGACTAGCCGATACAATGAGCAGTTCTTC.

By its share, this clone is medium-sized. The V call is TRBV19, the J call TRBJ1-5; D gene unclear. The CDR3 is 13 amino acids. The V end was cut by 8 bases, the J end by 3 bases, with 11 bases between. Germline V lookup: CDR1 LNHDA, CDR2 SQIVND (reference sequence). The CDR3 protein is CASQERFNQPQHF. Written as DNA, the CDR3 is TGTGCCAGTCAAGAGAGATTCAATCAGCCCCAGCATTTT. Together with reference TRBV19 and TRBJ1-5, the CDR3 gives the full variable domain: DGGITQSPKYLFRKEGQNVTLSCEQNLNHDAMYWYRQDPGQGLRLIYYSQIVNDFQKGDIAEGYSVSREKKESFPLTVTSAQKNPTAFYLCASQERFNQPQHFGDGTRLSIL.

This rearrangement joins TRBV9 to TRBJ2-7; the D gene is possibly TRBD2 (7 bases). Looked up from germline, CDR1 is SGDLS and CDR2 is YYNGEE. The CDR3 sequence is 12 residues long. The V and J ends lost 7 bases and 1 base respectively, with 9 bases between them. This CDR3 reads CASGRGSYEQYF. DNA for the CDR3: TGTGCCAGCGGGAGGGGGTCCTACGAGCAGTACTTC.

V and J are TRBV7-3 and TRBJ2-1; D is perhaps TRBD1 (6 bases). Trimming shortened V by 5 bases and J by 5 bases, and 7 bases separated the two germline ends. Germline CDR1 is SGHTA and CDR2 is FQGTGA. This CDR3 region has 12 residues. The CDR3 DNA reads as TGTGCCAGCAGCCCAGGGGACAATGAGCAGTTCTTC. Protein sequence: CASSPGDNEQFF.

The chain employs TRBV2 and TRBJ2-3, with 9 bases matching TRBD2. V lost 5 bases and J lost 6; bases outside the gene matches: 12. CDR1 SNHLY and CDR2 FYNNEI come from the germline V gene. This CDR3 has 16 amino acids. The DNA for the CDR3 is TGTGCCAGCAGTTTGGGTAATAGCGGGGGCTCGGATACGCAGTATTTT. Protein: CASSLGNSGGSDTQYF.

V usage is TRBV1 and J usage is TRBJ2-1; the D call of TRBD2 is as the table states it, not checked on the DNA. TRBV1 corresponds to a pseudogene. This CDR3 region has 19 residues. CDR3 loop: CTSSQPRLATLSSYNEQFF. CDR3 bases: TGCACCAGCAGCCAGCCGAGGCTAGCGACCTTGAGCTCCTACAATGAGCAGTTCTTC.

This chain links TRBV11-2 with TRBJ2-6, with D possibly being TRBD1 (6 bases). The CDR3 is made up of 19 amino acids. Deletions cut 1 base from V and 4 bases from J, with 20 bases between. Germline V CDR1 and CDR2: SGHAT, FQNNGV. CDR3 sequence reads: CASSLGGRTKDSGANVLTF. In DNA, the CDR3 is TGTGCCAGCAGCTTAGGGGGGCGGACAAAAGACTCCGGGGCCAACGTCCTGACTTTC.

The gene calls are TRBV3-1 (or the pseudogene TRBV3-2) and TRBJ2-6; TRBD2 might be the D (6 bases). Germline V gene sequence: CDR1 LGHDT, CDR2 YNNKEL (reference sequence). This CDR3 is built from 19 residues. V lost 4 bases and J lost 2, with 21 bases in between. CDR3 sequence (DNA): TGTGCCAGCAGCCTCCCTCTTGCGACTAGTCTGGCTGGGGCCAACGTCCTGACTTTC. Residues: CASSLPLATSLAGANVLTF.

V and J are TRBV19 and TRBJ1-1; TRBD1 agrees at 10 bases. With 4 bases clipped from V and 0 bases from J, the junction kept 11 bases outside the gene matches. The CDR3 extends over 18 amino acids. Germline V gene sequence: CDR1 LNHDA, CDR2 SQIVND (reference sequence). The DNA for the CDR3 is TGTGCCAGTAGTAATTCCCCGGGACAGGGGTTCTTGAACACTGAAGCTTTCTTT. Amino acid sequence: CASSNSPGQGFLNTEAFF.

The chain has TRBV7-9 and TRBJ1-2, with 7 bases identical to TRBD1. The trim removed 6 bases at V and 4 bases at J, leaving 8 bases unmatched. CDR1 is SEHNR and CDR2 is FQNEAQ in the germline V gene (reference sequence). The CDR3 has 14 residues. The CDR3 protein is CASSQGQPSYGYTF. The DNA of the CDR3 is TGTGCCAGCAGTCAGGGACAGCCTAGCTATGGCTACACCTTC.

The rearrangement links TRBV28 to TRBJ1-2; D is unclear. The germline V gene encodes CDR1 MDHEN and CDR2 SYDVKM. V was pared by 4 bases and J by 4 bases, with 7 bases between. The CDR3 contains 12 residues. CDR3 amino acids: CASSSRTYGYTF. DNA for the CDR3: TGTGCCAGCAGTTCCAGAACCTATGGCTACACCTTC.

The chain joins TRBV24-1 to TRBJ1-6, with TRBD1 identical over 7 bases. The junction had 15 bases not matched to a gene; V was cut back by 3 bases and J by 5 bases. Germline V CDR1 and CDR2: KGHDR, SFDVKD. The CDR3 totals 19 residues. CDR3 nucleotide sequence: TGTGCCACCAGTGATCGAAGGACAGGTACGAGTCCGCATAATTCACCCCTCCACTTT. Its protein product is CATSDRRTGTSPHNSPLHF.

This clone showed up just a few times. The chain has TRBV6-5 and TRBJ2-5; TRBD2 is a possible D gene (6 bases). The V gene's germline CDR1 is MNHEY and CDR2 SVGAGI. Trimming pared 8 bases from V and 6 bases from J, leaving 16 bases between. There are 13 residues in the CDR3. In DNA form, the CDR3 reads TGTGCCAGCGGGCGTAGGGCGGGGCAGACCCAGTACTTC. Its translation is CASGRRAGQTQYF.

V usage is TRBV3-1 (or the pseudogene TRBV3-2) and J usage is TRBJ2-3; D is undetermined. Germline assignment: CDR1 LGHDT and CDR2 YNNKEL (reference sequence). V lost 3 bases and J lost 6, with 4 bases in between. This CDR3 spans 11 amino acids. DNA for the CDR3: TGTGCCAGCAGCCAGAGTGATACGCAGTATTTT. Translated: CASSQSDTQYF.

Here the CDR3 reads CASSSTSEGSGELFF. The CDR3 region has the DNA TGTGCCAGCAGCTCGACTAGCGAGGGGTCCGGGGAGCTGTTTTTT. The chain couples TRBV7-9 to TRBJ2-2, with TRBD2 identical over 8 bases. V gave up 4 bases and J gave up 6 bases; unmatched junction bases: 7. Germline-derived CDR1 and CDR2 are SEHNR and FQNEAQ (reference sequence). The CDR3 contains 15 residues.

V and J are TRBV12-3 or TRBV12-4 and TRBJ1-2; perhaps TRBD1 as D (6 bases). Trimming took off 8 bases at V and 2 bases at J, with 12 bases between the two ends. This CDR3 region has 13 residues. CDR3 sequence reads: CASRTGLNYGYTF. The CDR3 DNA follows: TGTGCCAGCCGAACAGGGCTGAACTATGGCTACACCTTC.

The V gene is TRBV19, the J gene TRBJ1-1; D is perhaps TRBD1 (5 bases). The CDR3 contains 11 residues. Trimming left V 5 bases short and J 11 bases short, with 12 bases between. In germline, CDR1 is LNHDA, CDR2 SQIVND (reference sequence). CDR3 sequence: CASSLGLEAFF. CDR3 nucleotides: TGTGCCAGTAGTCTGGGACTTGAGGCTTTCTTT.

This chain connects TRBV5-1 to TRBJ2-1, with a weak D call TRBD1 (6 bases). V gave up 4 bases and J gave up 4 bases, with 15 bases separating them. CDR1 SGHRS and CDR2 YFSETQ come from the germline V gene. CDR3 length equals 15 residues. This chain's CDR3 is CASSDGHQGYNEQFF. CDR3 nucleotide sequence: TGCGCCAGCAGCGATGGGCATCAGGGGTACAATGAGCAGTTCTTC.

The chain has TRBV7-9 and TRBJ2-3; 11 nucleotides line up with TRBD2. The germline V gene has CDR1 SEHNR and CDR2 FQNEAQ (reference sequence). J gave up 2 bases and V 5 bases, and 6 bases lay outside the gene matches. The CDR3 totals 16 residues. The chain's CDR3 is CASSGGLAGSTDTQYF. CDR3 in DNA: TGTGCCAGCAGCGGCGGACTAGCGGGCTCCACAGATACGCAGTATTTT.

This chain links TRBV5-1 with TRBJ2-7; tentative D call: TRBD1 (5 bases). V was cut by 2 bases and J by 0 bases, with 15 bases left in between. This CDR3 is built from 16 residues. CDR1 SGHRS and CDR2 YFSETQ come from the germline V gene. CDR3 sequence: CASSFNGADLSYEQYF. CDR3 bases: TGCGCCAGCAGCTTCAATGGGGCGGACCTCTCCTACGAGCAGTACTTC.

The chain uses TRBV2 and TRBJ1-5; 10 bases map to TRBD1. Trimming removed 2 bases from V and 1 base from J; junction bases left unmatched: 2. Germline V lookup: CDR1 SNHLY, CDR2 FYNNEI. The CDR3 is 16 amino acids. Here the CDR3 reads CASSEPGQGSNQPQHF. CDR3 in DNA: TGTGCCAGCAGTGAACCGGGACAGGGGAGCAATCAGCCCCAGCATTTT.

The V gene is TRBV4-2, the J gene TRBJ1-1; no reliable D call. The V gene lost 0 bases and the J gene lost 0 bases, with 5 bases spanning the gap. The CDR3 is 14 amino acids. CDR1 and CDR2 (germline): LGHNA, YNFKEQ. CDR3 sequence reads: CASSQDRVNTEAFF. The CDR3 region has the DNA TGTGCCAGCAGCCAAGATCGGGTGAACACTGAAGCTTTCTTT.

This clone was recorded once. The chain links TRBV7-2 to TRBJ2-3; 11 nucleotides align to TRBD2. The length of the CDR3 is 16 residues. J was trimmed by 6 bases and V by 5 bases; bases with no gene match: 10. Germline CDR1 is SGHTA and CDR2 is FQGNSA. CDR3 in amino acids: CASSHLTSGGFDTQYF. DNA for the CDR3: TGTGCCAGCAGCCACCTTACTAGCGGGGGTTTTGATACGCAGTATTTT. The full variable domain, completed using reference TRBV7-2 and TRBJ2-3, is GAGVSQSPSNKVTEKGKDVELRCDPISGHTALYWYRQSLGQGLEFLIYFQGNSAPDKSGLPSDRFSAERTGGSVSTLTIQRTQQEDSAVYLCASSHLTSGGFDTQYFGPGTRLTVL.

This CDR3 reads CASSLGAGAGKNIQYF. The CDR3 region has the DNA TGTGCCAGCAGCTTAGGGGCAGGGGCGGGCAAAAACATTCAGTACTTC. The chain couples TRBV11-2 to TRBJ2-4; D may be TRBD1 (6 bases). Trimming pared 1 base from V and 3 bases from J, leaving 13 bases between. Germline values: CDR1 SGHAT, CDR2 FQNNGV. The CDR3 covers 16 residues.

V gene TRBV19 combines with J gene TRBJ2-2; 7 bases line up with TRBD2. Germline V CDR1 and CDR2: LNHDA, SQIVND (reference sequence). This CDR3 region has 13 residues. With 7 bases clipped from V and 5 bases from J, the junction kept 4 bases outside the gene matches. CDR3 region: CASMGRVTGELFF. The CDR3 nucleotides are TGTGCCAGTATGGGGAGGGTAACCGGGGAGCTGTTTTTT.

The rearrangement joins TRBV7-3 to TRBJ2-2, with 9 positions matching TRBD1. V lost 3 bases to trimming and J lost 6 bases; unmatched junction nucleotides: 2. Germline V lookup: CDR1 SGHTA, CDR2 FQGTGA. The CDR3 contains 14 residues. The CDR3 loop is CASSFTGGSGELFF. The CDR3 nucleotides read TGTGCCAGCAGCTTTACAGGGGGCTCCGGGGAGCTGTTTTTT.